Listed below are T cell receptor beta chains from one sample, sequenced in a study of blood T cells in healthy people across ages. A single record per CDR3 protein comes from TCRdb applying MiXCR to the 5' RACE reads. The table includes over 950,000 distinct CDR3 sequences, roughly 51% detected once. Sequencing input: blood. These receptors were taken from a woman aged 55-70 years in good health. CDR3s include the opening cysteine and the closing phenylalanine or tryptophan. The D gene is left open where the match is weak. Size is stated for part of the rows, as once, few or many counts, or as a class when the clone is expanded.

NA	NA	TRBV7-2	TRBJ2-7	TGTGCCAGCAGCCCCGGGACGGTGACCTACGAGCAGTACTTC	CASSPGTVTYEQYF
NA	TRBD2	TRBV14	TRBJ2-1	TGTGCCAGCAGCCAAGAGAGGCGGGAGGGCCGCAATGAGCAGTTCTTC	CASSQERREGRNEQFF
few	NA	TRBV5-1	TRBJ2-1	TGCGCCAGCAGCTTCGGGTCGCCAAGCTCCTACAATGAGCAGTTCTTC	CASSFGSPSSYNEQFF
few	TRBD2	TRBV20-1	TRBJ2-3	TGCAGTGCTAAGGTAGCGGGAGGGGACACAGATACGCAGTATTTT	CSAKVAGGDTDTQYF
few	TRBD2	TRBV20-1	TRBJ2-7	TGCAGTGCTAGTCTTCGGCTAGCGGGACCAAAAGCGGGGTACGAGCAGTACTTC	CSASLRLAGPKAGYEQYF
many	TRBD2	TRBV11-2	TRBJ2-3	TGTGCCAGCAGCCCCAAGAATAGCGGGAGTGCAGATACGCAGTATTTT	CASSPKNSGSADTQYF
NA	TRBD1	TRBV24-1	TRBJ2-1	TGTGCCACCAGTGATTCCTCCGGGACAGCTTACAATGAGCAGTTCTTC	CATSDSSGTAYNEQFF
NA	NA	TRBV18	TRBJ2-3	TGTGCCAGCTCACCGGACCAGGGGCCCCTCTCGACAGATACGCAGTATTTT	CASSPDQGPLSTDTQYF
NA	NA	TRBV7-9	TRBJ2-7	TGTGCCAGCAGCTTAGAAGGACGGAACTTCTGGCTGTACTTC	CASSLEGRNFWLYF
NA	NA	TRBV12-3/TRBV12-4	TRBJ1-6	TGTGCCAGCAGTTTAACTCGTTCACCCCTCCACTTT	CASSLTRSPLHF
NA	NA	TRBV11-2	TRBJ2-7	TGTGCCAGCAGCTTAGATCTCGCCGGGTCCCACGAGCAGTACTTC	CASSLDLAGSHEQYF
many	NA	TRBV4-1	TRBJ2-6	TGCGCCAGCAGGCCAACTGGGGCCAACGTCCTGACTTTC	CASRPTGANVLTF
NA	TRBD1	TRBV12-3/TRBV12-4	TRBJ2-1	TGTGCCAGCAGTCATCCGGGACAGGGGTCAAATGAGCAGTTCTTC	CASSHPGQGSNEQFF